The clone carrying this T cell receptor beta chain was observed once. Its antigen is as yet unknown. This record belongs to a study of blood T cells in healthy people across ages. A J-beta primer mix and a sample-barcoded 5' primer were used in a second PCR of about 7 to 12 cycles. TCRdb passed the 5' RACE reads through MiXCR, listing each CDR3 protein once. The table includes over a million distinct CDR3 sequences, 35% to 45% detected once. V lost 1 base and J 2 bases, leaving 11 bases between the germline ends. CDR1 and CDR2 from the germline V gene are MGHRA and YSYEKL. The CDR3 spans 15 residues. All donors came from Russia, were Caucasian and healthy, and spanned ages roughly 6 to 95. They isolated at least 7 million PBMCs from each sample. Broader study findings: A greater number of naive CD4+ cells and higher diversity distinguished long-lived donors from aged donors. Estimated diversity, derived from one million T cells, was regarded as an underestimate.

This sequence originates from a woman in her late teens or twenties in good health. V and J are TRBV4-1 and TRBJ1-2, with a tentative D call TRBD1 (5 bases). Sequencing was performed on blood. DNA for the CDR3: TGCGCCAGCAGCCAAGTTGGGGAGGGGAACTATGGCTACACCTTC. It translates to CASSQVGEGNYGYTF.